These T cell receptor beta chains were read from a single sample in a study of CD8+CD57+ T cells in acquired aplastic anemia. Using its own MiXCR run on the reads, TCRdb lists one record per CDR3 protein. Of around 170,000 distinct CDR3 sequences listed, 50% to 75% are singletons. The sequencing input was sorted CD4+, CD8+, or CD8+CD57+ T cells (not recorded which) from PBMCs. The receptors were sampled from a human donor in good health. Both conserved end residues are part of each CDR3. The D gene is left open where the match is weak. Clone size, where shown, is once, few, many, or a class for clones that have expanded.

TRBD2	many	TRBJ2-7	TRBV29-1	CSVDGLAGVYEQYF	TGCAGCGTTGATGGTCTAGCGGGAGTATACGAGCAGTACTTC
TRBD2	NA	TRBJ2-3	TRBV20-1	CSARCPTGTSGGCAGDTQYF	TGCAGTGCTAGATGTCCCACCGGGACTAGCGGGGGCTGTGCAGGGGATACGCAGTATTTT
TRBD2	NA	TRBJ2-5	TRBV29-1	CSVDLGGETQYF	TGCAGCGTTGACCTGGGGGGGGAGACCCAGTACTTC
NA	NA	TRBJ1-4	TRBV27	CASSPYGGRGGEKLFF	TGTGCCAGCAGTCCCTATGGGGGAAGAGGAGGTGAAAAACTGTTTTTT
TRBD2	NA	TRBJ2-1	TRBV24-1	CATPLTSGDSYNEQFF	TGTGCCACGCCCTTGACTAGCGGGGACTCCTACAATGAGCAGTTCTTC
NA	NA	TRBJ2-7	TRBV5-6	CASSVEVRASEQYF	TGTGCCAGCAGCGTTGAAGTGCGGGCTAGCGAGCAGTACTTC
NA	many	TRBJ2-2	TRBV6-2/TRBV6-3	CASSASRNTGELFF	TGTGCCAGCAGTGCTAGCAGGAACACCGGGGAGCTGTTTTTT
TRBD1	NA	TRBJ1-2	TRBV5-8	CASSTSIGQGYGYTF	TGTGCCAGCAGCACGTCCATTGGACAGGGGTATGGCTACACCTTC
NA	many	TRBJ1-3	TRBV6-5	CARNSSGNTIYF	TGTGCCAGAAATAGCTCTGGAAACACCATATATTTT
NA	many	TRBJ2-5	TRBV7-9	CASSLVNFKTQYF	TGTGCCAGCAGCTTAGTTAACTTTAAGACCCAGTACTTC
NA	once	TRBJ2-7	TRBV2	CASRSGGEFYEQYF	TGTGCCAGCAGATCGGGCGGAGAGTTCTACGAGCAGTACTTC
NA	NA	TRBJ2-3	TRBV20-1	CSARALRDSKGTDTQYF	TGCAGTGCTAGAGCCCTACGGGACTCGAAGGGTACAGATACGCAGTATTTT
NA	NA	TRBJ1-1	TRBV5-4	CASSQEIARTEAFF	TGTGCCAGCAGCCAAGAGATAGCTAGGACTGAAGCTTTCTTT
NA	NA	TRBJ2-5	TRBV7-2	CASSLSRGAETQYF	TGTGCCAGCAGCTTAAGTCGGGGGGCGGAGACCCAGTACTTC
TRBD2	NA	TRBJ2-7	TRBV20-1	CSARDQREWGQQYF	TGCAGTGCTAGAGATCAGCGGGAATGGGGACAGCAGTACTTC